This T cell receptor beta chain was retrieved from a study of OX40 agonist ivuxolimab in advanced cancers. Background on the study: The patients received agonistic anti-OX40 (CD134) antibody ivuxolimab. Study-level points and caveats: The mean number of expanded clones was higher in CD8+ T cells than in CD4+.

Trimming cost V 5 bases and J 2 bases, with 18 bases left between them. This CDR3 has 16 amino acids. Per germline, CDR1 SGHAT and CDR2 FQNNGV. Comment on this clone: No antigen is known for it.

Produced via immunoSEQ multiplex PCR; TCRdb's table is partial and in-frame only. Of about 12,000 clones in the sample, more than 75% were seen once. The source of this sequence is an adult with an advanced solid tumor such as melanoma, head and neck, liver or kidney cancer. Sequences were derived from CD4+ or CD8+ T cells sorted from blood, sampled in a trial of the OX40 agonist ivuxolimab. The chain joins TRBV11-2 to TRBJ2-5, with a weak D call TRBD2 (5 bases). CDR3 protein: CASSPLTVREQETQYF. In nucleotides, the CDR3 is TGTGCCAGCAGCCCTCTCACAGTGAGGGAGCAAGAGACCCAGTACTTC. Full variable domain (rest looked up from reference TRBV11-2 and TRBJ2-5): EAGVAQSPRYKIIEKRQSVAFWCNPISGHATLYWYQQILGQGPKLLIQFQNNGVVDDSQLPKDRFSAERLKGVDSTLKIQPAKLEDSAVYLCASSPLTVREQETQYFGPGTRLLVL.